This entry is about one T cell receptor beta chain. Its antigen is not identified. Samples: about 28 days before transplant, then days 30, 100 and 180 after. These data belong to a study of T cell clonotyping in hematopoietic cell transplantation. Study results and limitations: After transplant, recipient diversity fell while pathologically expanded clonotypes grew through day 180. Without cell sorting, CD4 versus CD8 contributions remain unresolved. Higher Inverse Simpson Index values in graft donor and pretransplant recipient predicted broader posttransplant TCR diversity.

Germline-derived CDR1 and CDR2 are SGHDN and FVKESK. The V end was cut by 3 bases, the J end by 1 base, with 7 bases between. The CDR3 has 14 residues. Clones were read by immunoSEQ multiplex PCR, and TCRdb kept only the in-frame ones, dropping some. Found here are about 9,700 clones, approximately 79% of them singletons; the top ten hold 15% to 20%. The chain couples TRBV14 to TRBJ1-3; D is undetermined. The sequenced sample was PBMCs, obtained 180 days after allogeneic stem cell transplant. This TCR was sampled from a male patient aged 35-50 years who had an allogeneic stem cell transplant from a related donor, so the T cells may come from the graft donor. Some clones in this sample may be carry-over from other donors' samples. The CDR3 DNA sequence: TGTGCCAGCAGCCACATACCATCTGGAAACACCATATATTTT. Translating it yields CASSHIPSGNTIYF.